This T cell receptor (beta chain) was captured in a study of T cells in Graves' hyperthyroidism and ophthalmopathy. Study-wide findings and caveats: Blood also carried most thyroid clonotypes expanded above 0.001. Ophthalmopathy was told apart from stable hyperthyroidism by a 13 V-J model.

Diagnosis rested on symptoms, serum thyroxine and TRAb, thyroid ultrasound, and orbital computed tomography. Germline V CDR1 and CDR2: LNHDA, SQIVND (reference sequence). The CDR3 spans 15 residues. Trimming removed 6 bases from V and 2 bases from J; junction bases left unmatched: 7. RNA transcripts served as the template for amplifying TCR beta CDR3 regions. Using the HTBI primer set, a first-round RT-PCR was run on the TCR CDR3. MiXCR was run by TCRdb on the multiplex PCR reads, yielding one entry per CDR3 protein. The table includes roughly 300,000 distinct CDR3 sequences, over 20% detected once. This clonotype was picked up a small number of times. Its antigen remains unknown.

Input material: blood. The chain uses TRBV19 and TRBJ2-3; 8 nucleotides match TRBD1. This TCR derives from a woman aged 50 to 65 with Graves' hyperthyroidism. The CDR3 sequence: CASSTDRALTDTQYF. The CDR3 bases are TGTGCCAGTAGCACGGACAGGGCCCTCACAGATACGCAGTATTTT.